This T cell receptor (beta chain) was profiled in a study of shared clonotypes between healthy human individuals (dated by TCRdb to about 2020). With respect to the entire study: A couple of women and a few men aged 18 to 49 years were included in the cohort. Per donor, three plates each were used for CD4 naive and CD4 memory, two for CD8 naive, and one for CD8 memory. To estimate repertoire size and how much clonotype sharing occurs between individuals, the study deeply sequenced the blood TCR repertoires of five healthy adults. Different laboratories and diverse techniques were used to prepare libraries and sequence TCR repertoires, to increase sequencing depth and limit assay-specific biases. Between about 0.8 and 9.5 billion PBMCs per donor were obtained by leukapheresis. Study-level results and caveats: Naive subsets generally had larger estimated clonotype richness than memory subsets did. Sampling was limited to blood, and TCR repertoires in tissue likely differ from TCR repertoires in blood. Even with the large sequencing depth, rarefaction of the sorted-subset datasets indicated that sequencing was incomplete. Pairwise subsampling led to the expectation that sequencing depth would affect the degree of clonotype sharing among donors. Because the study included only a small number of donors, the genetic and exposure-history diversity represented was limited. Compared with non-shared clonotypes, the clonotypes found in all four sorted-subset donors had higher generation probabilities. About 5% of naive CD4, around 4% of naive CD8, 2% to 2.5% of memory CD4, and about 0.4% of memory CD8 clonotypes were shared across a few donors.

CD8 naive samples were obtained by positive selection for CCR7 among CD45RO-negative cells, yielding a CD45RA+CCR7+ population from which TemRA cells were excluded. Healthy HIV-negative adults with no recently reported acute infections or vaccinations were included as donors. Every donor was a Caucasian adult residing in Nashville, Tennessee, USA. After blood collection by leukapheresis, PBMCs were isolated using Ficoll-Histopaque density gradient centrifugation and then cryopreserved in the vapor phase of liquid nitrogen. Purity and quantity of every magnetically sorted T cell population were checked by analytical flow cytometry. Genomic DNA was isolated from every sorted fraction and measured by UV absorbance on a Nanodrop 2000c. Using the deep immunoSEQ assay, multiplex PCR amplified TCR CDR3 regions from genomic DNA. For each cell subset, the extracted genomic DNA was distributed evenly across all wells of several immunoSEQ 96-well plates, and each plate served as one replicate. For sorted subsets, 150 to 250 ng of genomic DNA, equivalent to around 29,000 T cell genomes, went into each replicate PCR. The purified libraries were quantified using a Qubit 3.0 fluorometer, sized with a Bioanalyzer 2100, and then quantified again using the KAPA Library Quantification kit. Each immunoSEQ 96-well plate was sequenced on its own single-read 150-cycle Illumina NextSeq 550 flow cell. Turning to the authors' computational methods: Because only junctional sequences without quality scores were contained in the immunoSEQ output, filtering matching that applied to full-length reads could not be performed. To assign V/J genes and CDR3, sequences were annotated using PyIR, a Python wrapper for IgBLAST v1.9, with IMGT germline references. Reads with weak V/J assignments (E-value above 1e-6), missing CDR3, stop codons, out-of-frame junctions, or ambiguous translated residues were removed. V3J clonotypes were defined as sequences sharing an identical inferred V gene, J gene, and CDR3 amino acid sequence. Percentage overlap between repertoires was computed as shared unique clonotypes divided by the size of the smaller repertoire. RTK rarefaction, the Chao1 estimator, and Recon v2.1 estimates of unobserved clonotypes were used to assess repertoire richness. Generation probabilities were computed with OLGA for all TCRbeta clonotypes obtained by the gDNA method from a handful of donors. TCRdb limited this immuneACCESS table to in-frame rearrangements with V and J called. A share of clones is missing; checked studies link under half to unresolved V genes, and the rest is unexplained. The V and J calls and clone size are taken from that table; D and trimming were inferred from the DNA. Present in this sample are about 2.1 million clones, about 93% of which were seen just once. Over 1.5% of the sample is in the top ten clones.

This clone was seen more than once but under ten times. Its target antigen remains unknown. No much larger clonotype is one base removed from it; base qualities were not supplied. The germline V gene encodes CDR1 LNHDA and CDR2 SQIVND (reference sequence). The CDR3 starts with the cysteine, ends with the phenylalanine, and has 14 residues. The read is trimmed to its CDR3 DNA, 42 bases read in frame from base 1. Trimming at the junction amounts to 5 bases on V and 4 bases on J, and the germline ends lie 14 bases apart. This sequence uses TRBV19 and TRBJ1-1; the D gene lacks a confident call. This receptor was taken from a man aged 18 to 29 in good health. Some clones in this sample may be carry-over from other donors' samples. Sequences were obtained from naive CD8+ T cells from PBMCs. Per the publication, the cell subset or site label means: CD45RA+CCR7+. The CDR3 in this case is CASSWVSGSTEAFF. The DNA is as follows: TGTGCCAGTAGTTGGGTTTCGGGGAGCACTGAAGCTTTCTTT. The variable domain in full, with residues beyond the CDR3 obtained from the reference TRBV19 and TRBJ1-1 genes, is DGGITQSPKYLFRKEGQNVTLSCEQNLNHDAMYWYRQDPGQGLRLIYYSQIVNDFQKGDIAEGYSVSREKKESFPLTVTSAQKNPTAFYLCASSWVSGSTEAFFGQGTRLTVV.